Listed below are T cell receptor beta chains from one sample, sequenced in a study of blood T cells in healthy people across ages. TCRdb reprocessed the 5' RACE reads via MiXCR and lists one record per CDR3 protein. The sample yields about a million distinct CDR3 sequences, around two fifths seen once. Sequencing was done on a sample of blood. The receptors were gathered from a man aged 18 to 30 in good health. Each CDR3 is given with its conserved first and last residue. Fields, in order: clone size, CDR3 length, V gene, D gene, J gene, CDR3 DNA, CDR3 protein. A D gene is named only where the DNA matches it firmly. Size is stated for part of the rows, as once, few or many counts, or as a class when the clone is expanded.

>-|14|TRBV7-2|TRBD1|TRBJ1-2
TGTGCCAGCAGCGCTGCCGGGACAGGGGCTGGCTACACCTTC
CASSAAGTGAGYTF
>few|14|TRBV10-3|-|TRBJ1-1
TGTGCCATCAGTGAGAGGAGACTGAACACTGAAGCTTTCTTT
CAISERRLNTEAFF
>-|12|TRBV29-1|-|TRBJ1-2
TGCAGCGTTGAACAGCCGGTATATGGCTACACCTTC
CSVEQPVYGYTF
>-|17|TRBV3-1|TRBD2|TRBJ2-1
TGTGCCAGCAGCCAAGGTCGGGAGGGGAGGACTTACAATGAGCAGTTCTTC
CASSQGREGRTYNEQFF
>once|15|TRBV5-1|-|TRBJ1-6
TGCGCCAGCAGCCTGGAGAGGTATAACAATTCACCCCTCCACTTT
CASSLERYNNSPLHF
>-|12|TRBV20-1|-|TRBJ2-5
TGCAGTGCATACAGGGTTGGGAATGAGCAGTACTTC
CSAYRVGNEQYF
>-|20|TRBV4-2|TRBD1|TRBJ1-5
TGTGCCAGCAGCGATGCATGGGACAGGGATTCCCTTTATAGCAATCAGCCCCAGCATTTT
CASSDAWDRDSLYSNQPQHF
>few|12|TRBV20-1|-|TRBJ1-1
TGCAGTGCTTCGCAGGGCGCCACTGAAGCTTTCTTT
CSASQGATEAFF
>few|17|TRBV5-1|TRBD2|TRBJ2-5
TGCGCCAGCAGCTTGGTATTGACTAGCGGGTCCCAAGAGACCCAGTACTTC
CASSLVLTSGSQETQYF
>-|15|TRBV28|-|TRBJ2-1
TGTGCCAGCAGTTTAGAGGGCAGGGGAGTGGGTGAGCAGTTCTTC
CASSLEGRGVGEQFF
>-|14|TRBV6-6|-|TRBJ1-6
TGTGCCACCTCCCTCTCGGATCATCGATCACCCCTCCACTTT
CATSLSDHRSPLHF
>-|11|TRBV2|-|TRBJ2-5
TGTGCCAGCAGTATCCACAATGAGCAGTACTTC
CASSIHNEQYF
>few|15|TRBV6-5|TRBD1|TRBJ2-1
TGTGCCAGCGCCGATGCAAGGGACAGTTTGAATGAGCAGTTCTTC
CASADARDSLNEQFF
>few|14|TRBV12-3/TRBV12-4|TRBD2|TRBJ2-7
TGTGCCAGCGGAACTAGCGGGGGCTACAATGAGCGGTACTTC
CASGTSGGYNERYF
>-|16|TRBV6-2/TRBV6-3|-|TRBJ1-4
TGTGCCAGCAGTTACTCCGAACGCGTAACTAATGAAAAACTGTTTTTT
CASSYSERVTNEKLFF
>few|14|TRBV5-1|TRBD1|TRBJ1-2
TGCGCCAGCAGCTCGGACACAGGGGGCCCTGGCTACACCTTC
CASSSDTGGPGYTF